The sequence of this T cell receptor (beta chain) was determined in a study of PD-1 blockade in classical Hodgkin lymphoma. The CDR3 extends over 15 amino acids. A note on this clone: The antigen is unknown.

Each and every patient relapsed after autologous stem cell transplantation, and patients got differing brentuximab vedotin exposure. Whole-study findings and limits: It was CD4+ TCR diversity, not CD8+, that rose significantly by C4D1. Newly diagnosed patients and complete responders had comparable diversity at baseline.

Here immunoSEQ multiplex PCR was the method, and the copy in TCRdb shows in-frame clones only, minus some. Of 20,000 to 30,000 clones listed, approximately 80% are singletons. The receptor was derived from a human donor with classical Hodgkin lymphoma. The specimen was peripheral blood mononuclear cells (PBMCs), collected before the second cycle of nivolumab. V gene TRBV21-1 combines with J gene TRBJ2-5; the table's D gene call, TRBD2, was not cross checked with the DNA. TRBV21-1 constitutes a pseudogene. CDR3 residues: CASSIPEGRGETQYF. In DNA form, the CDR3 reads TGTGCCAGCAGCATCCCGGAGGGGCGGGGAGAGACCCAGTACTTC.